This TCR beta chain stems from a study of T cell responses to AZD1222 COVID-19 vaccine. Study-wide results and caveats: Within unmutated variant regions lay the reported targets of nearly half of spike-specific TCRs. The sample set comprised mostly white British donors with more females, and clonal diversity was possibly underestimated. It was only a handful of AZD1222 recipients who were seropositive at baseline. It was only after the peak T cell response that any repertoires were sampled.

Details on this clone: Its target is not known.

The V gene lost 0 bases and the J gene lost 2 bases, with 11 bases spanning the gap. Germline assignment: CDR1 MNHEY and CDR2 SVGAGI. The CDR3 spans 15 residues. The assay was immunoSEQ multiplex PCR, and TCRdb's table has in-frame clones only and misses some. Of approximately 80,000 clones listed, 85% to 90% are singletons. This receptor was obtained from an adult in good health. The material sequenced was peripheral blood, taken on day 0 of AZD1222 vaccination. This chain connects TRBV6-5 to TRBJ2-7; possibly TRBD2 for D (6 bases). In DNA, the CDR3 is TGTGCCAGCAGTTACTCCACGGCGGGAACCTACGAGCAGTACTTC. Its translation is CASSYSTAGTYEQYF.